A selection of T cell receptor beta chains follows, all from one sample in a study of T cell responses to AZD1222 COVID-19 vaccine. Using immunoSEQ multiplex PCR, the repertoire was profiled, and TCRdb retains in-frame clones only, with some absent. The sample gives roughly 100,000 clones, about 90% of which show up once; less than 9.5% is in the top ten. The sample was peripheral blood, taken 28 days after the second AZD1222 dose. The receptors were gathered from an adult who received the AZD1222 COVID-19 vaccine. Each CDR3 is given with its conserved first and last residue. The order of the fields is D gene, clone size, V gene, J gene, CDR3 DNA, CDR3 protein. The D gene is left open where the match is weak. Not all rows give a size; the values are once, few, many and, for expanded clones, a class.

D: -
size: -
V: TRBV10-2
J: TRBJ1-1
DNA: TGCGCCAGCAGGGGGAACACTGAAGCTTTCTTT
CDR3: CASRGNTEAFF

D: -
size: -
V: TRBV9
J: TRBJ2-2
DNA: TGTGCCAGCAGCGTGAGTCCCGGGAACACCGGGGAGCTGTTTTTT
CDR3: CASSVSPGNTGELFF

D: TRBD1
size: -
V: TRBV18
J: TRBJ2-1
DNA: TGTGCCAGCTCCCTGACAGGGGACTTGGGTTTGGGGTTCTTC
CDR3: CASSLTGDLGLGFF

D: -
size: once
V: TRBV27
J: TRBJ1-5
DNA: TGTGCCAGCAGTTTATGGACCGCCTTTAGGAGCAATCAGCCCCAGCATTTT
CDR3: CASSLWTAFRSNQPQHF

D: TRBD1
size: -
V: TRBV7-9
J: TRBJ1-1
DNA: TGTGCCAGCAGCCGGAATACAGGGGGTACTGAAGCTTTCTTT
CDR3: CASSRNTGGTEAFF

D: -
size: many
V: TRBV30
J: TRBJ2-2
DNA: TGTGCCTGGTCCCCCGCCGGGGAGCTGTTTTTT
CDR3: CAWSPAGELFF

D: -
size: few
V: TRBV5-1
J: TRBJ2-7
DNA: TGCGCCAGCAGCTTGGAGGCCAGGTTCGCCTACGAGCAGTACTTC
CDR3: CASSLEARFAYEQYF

D: -
size: -
V: TRBV7-2
J: TRBJ2-7
DNA: TGTGCCAGCAGCTTCAACGGTCCTACACTCTCCTACGAGCAGTACTTC
CDR3: CASSFNGPTLSYEQYF

D: -
size: few
V: TRBV5-4
J: TRBJ1-1
DNA: TGTGCCAGCAGCTTGGTCTTTGAGGGTCGAACTGAAGCTTTCTTT
CDR3: CASSLVFEGRTEAFF

D: TRBD2
size: once
V: TRBV7-2
J: TRBJ2-5
DNA: TGTGCCAGCAGGCGAAGTCGGGGGGGCCAAGAGACCCAGTACTTC
CDR3: CASRRSRGGQETQYF

D: TRBD2
size: -
V: TRBV6-9
J: TRBJ2-4
DNA: TGTGCCAGCAGTCGGGGGGGTGAGGTGGCCAAAAACATTCAGTACTTC
CDR3: CASSRGGEVAKNIQYF

D: TRBD2
size: -
V: TRBV2
J: TRBJ2-3
DNA: TGTGCCGGCCGGGCTAGCGGGGTAGCAGATACGCAGTATTTT
CDR3: CAGRASGVADTQYF

D: TRBD1
size: -
V: TRBV7-2
J: TRBJ1-3
DNA: TGTGCCAGCAGCTTTGGGACAGGGGTTGGAAACACCATATATTTT
CDR3: CASSFGTGVGNTIYF

D: -
size: once
V: TRBV6-2/TRBV6-3
J: TRBJ2-3
DNA: TGTGCCAGCAGTTTCCGCCCCGGGGATACGCAGTATTTT
CDR3: CASSFRPGDTQYF

D: -
size: medium-sized
V: TRBV4-1
J: TRBJ1-1
DNA: TGCGCCAGCAGCCAAAAGGCGGGGGGGAATGAAGCTTTCTTT
CDR3: CASSQKAGGNEAFF

D: -
size: -
V: TRBV4-1
J: TRBJ1-3
DNA: TGCGCCAGCAGCCACCCTCACCGGCAAAGACAGGAGCTGAACACCATATATTTT
CDR3: CASSHPHRQRQELNTIYF

D: -
size: -
V: TRBV7-2
J: TRBJ2-5
DNA: TGTGCCACCACTACGGGTCACCAAGAGACCCAGTACTTC
CDR3: CATTTGHQETQYF

D: -
size: -
V: TRBV7-2
J: TRBJ1-5
DNA: TGTGCCAGCAGCTTCGAACATAGCAATCAGCCCCAGCATTTT
CDR3: CASSFEHSNQPQHF

D: TRBD1
size: once
V: TRBV3-1/TRBV3-2
J: TRBJ1-2
DNA: TGTGCCAGCAGTAACCAAGGGGGCACTTTGAATGGCTACACCTTC
CDR3: CASSNQGGTLNGYTF

D: -
size: -
V: TRBV10-2
J: TRBJ2-1
DNA: TGCGCCAGCACCCTTAACAGGGACTCCTACAATGAGCAGTTCTTC
CDR3: CASTLNRDSYNEQFF

D: -
size: -
V: TRBV24-1
J: TRBJ2-1
DNA: TGTGCCACCAGTGATGCCAAGAGCAATGAGCAGTTCTTC
CDR3: CATSDAKSNEQFF

D: -
size: -
V: TRBV13
J: TRBJ1-4
DNA: TGTGCCAGCAGCCCCCCGGGGTCCCGGGGTGAAAAACTGTTTTTT
CDR3: CASSPPGSRGEKLFF

D: TRBD2
size: -
V: TRBV4-1
J: TRBJ2-1
DNA: TGCGCCAGCAGCCAACGTCCGCGGGGGGGCCTGGATGAGCAGTTCTTC
CDR3: CASSQRPRGGLDEQFF

D: -
size: -
V: TRBV4-1
J: TRBJ2-7
DNA: TGCGCCAGCAGCCAAGATCCAGACGGGAGCTCCTACGAGCAGTACTTC
CDR3: CASSQDPDGSSYEQYF

D: TRBD1
size: -
V: TRBV27
J: TRBJ2-7
DNA: TGTGCCAGCAGTTTGGGACAGGGTCGGAACGAGCAGTACTTC
CDR3: CASSLGQGRNEQYF

D: TRBD1
size: -
V: TRBV19
J: TRBJ1-4
DNA: TGTGCCAGTAGCCCTACCGGGACAGGGTGGGGAAAACTGTTTTTT
CDR3: CASSPTGTGWGKLFF

D: -
size: -
V: TRBV11-3
J: TRBJ2-3
DNA: TGTGCCAGCAGCTTAGGACGAACAGGAAGCACAGATACGCAGTATTTT
CDR3: CASSLGRTGSTDTQYF

D: -
size: -
V: TRBV9
J: TRBJ2-5
DNA: TGTGCCAGCAGCGTTGCAGGGACCCAAGAGACCCAGTACTTC
CDR3: CASSVAGTQETQYF

D: -
size: -
V: TRBV9
J: TRBJ1-1
DNA: TGTGCCAGCAGCGTTATGGGAGCAGGGCCTGAAGCTTTCTTT
CDR3: CASSVMGAGPEAFF

D: -
size: -
V: TRBV7-2
J: TRBJ2-5
DNA: TGTGCCAGCAGCTCCGCCCAGGGCAGTCAGACCCAGTACTTC
CDR3: CASSSAQGSQTQYF

D: -
size: -
V: TRBV3-1/TRBV3-2
J: TRBJ2-7
DNA: TGTGCCAGCAGCCGGGGCGGAACCTACGAGCAGTACTTC
CDR3: CASSRGGTYEQYF

D: -
size: once
V: TRBV28
J: TRBJ1-6
DNA: TGTGCCAGCAGTCGCAATGAGAATTCACCCCTCCACTTT
CDR3: CASSRNENSPLHF

D: -
size: -
V: TRBV7-8
J: TRBJ1-4
DNA: TGTGCCAGCGGCCGGCGCACTAATGAAAAACTGTTTTTT
CDR3: CASGRRTNEKLFF

D: -
size: -
V: TRBV19
J: TRBJ2-7
DNA: TGTGCCAGTAGTATAGGCGGGCAGGGAGCCTACGAGCAGTACTTC
CDR3: CASSIGGQGAYEQYF

D: -
size: -
V: TRBV18
J: TRBJ2-5
DNA: TGTGCCAGCTCACCACGGGCAGGGCAGGAGGAGACCCAGTACTTC
CDR3: CASSPRAGQEETQYF

D: TRBD1
size: -
V: TRBV3-1/TRBV3-2
J: TRBJ2-5
DNA: TGTGCCAGCAGCCAAGTCGGGACAGGGGTCGAGACCCAGTACTTC
CDR3: CASSQVGTGVETQYF

D: -
size: -
V: TRBV12-3/TRBV12-4
J: TRBJ1-5
DNA: TGTGCCAGCAGTTTAGCGCTAAATCAGCCCCAGCATTTT
CDR3: CASSLALNQPQHF

D: -
size: -
V: TRBV4-1
J: TRBJ1-6
DNA: TGCGCCAGCAGCCGCACGACCGTAGGAGGGCTCAATAATTCACCCCTCCACTTT
CDR3: CASSRTTVGGLNNSPLHF

D: TRBD2
size: -
V: TRBV7-2
J: TRBJ2-2
DNA: TGTGCCAGCAGCAATACTAGCGGGGTCTACACCGGGGAGCTGTTTTTT
CDR3: CASSNTSGVYTGELFF

D: -
size: -
V: TRBV12-3/TRBV12-4
J: TRBJ2-7
DNA: TGTGCCAGCAGTTTACGAAGGGAGCAGTACTTC
CDR3: CASSLRREQYF

D: -
size: once
V: TRBV10-3
J: TRBJ2-5
DNA: TGTGCCATCAGTTCCCTACCTTTAGAAACCCAGTACTTC
CDR3: CAISSLPLETQYF

D: -
size: -
V: TRBV7-8
J: TRBJ1-1
DNA: TGTGCCAGCAGCTCCATGGAGAACACTGAAGCTTTCTTT
CDR3: CASSSMENTEAFF

D: -
size: -
V: TRBV5-4
J: TRBJ1-2
DNA: TGTGCCAGCAGCTTCGGGCACGCGAACTATGGCTACACCTTC
CDR3: CASSFGHANYGYTF

D: -
size: -
V: TRBV3-1/TRBV3-2
J: TRBJ2-2
DNA: TGTGCCAGCAGCCAATGGACGCCACCCGGGGAGCTGTTTTTT
CDR3: CASSQWTPPGELFF

D: -
size: -
V: TRBV6-5
J: TRBJ2-5
DNA: TGTGCCAGCAGTTACTTTCTCCAAGAGACCCAGTACTTC
CDR3: CASSYFLQETQYF

D: -
size: -
V: TRBV20-1
J: TRBJ1-3
DNA: TGCAGTGCTAGTCTCGGGGGAAGCTCTGGAAACACCATATATTTT
CDR3: CSASLGGSSGNTIYF

D: -
size: once
V: TRBV19
J: TRBJ2-3
DNA: TGTGCCAGTAGTAGCGGCGGGGCAGATACGCAGTATTTT
CDR3: CASSSGGADTQYF